This TCR beta chain was recovered during a study of neurological immune-mediated disorders (dated by TCRdb to between 2017 and 2020). With regard to the full study: The study compared peripheral blood TCR-beta repertoires of HTLV-I-associated myelopathy (HAM/TSP) patients, multiple sclerosis patients and healthy controls using UMI-based sequencing. Longitudinal samples, technical triplicates and paired sorted CD4+ and CD8+ T-cell subsets, alongside PBMC samples, were included among the roughly 110 TCR-beta libraries. Longitudinal HAM/TSP donors and healthy donors each had 3 time-points at intervals of roughly 3-40 months. Of the 68 subjects in the cohort, about 14 were HAM/TSP patients, roughly 35 were multiple sclerosis patients, and around 20 were healthy controls.

The time point label, as the study defines it: longitudinal time-point 3. Healthy controls were blood bank volunteers in Maryland, USA. Libraries from unsorted PBMCs were made from 2 million PBMCs kept in RNAlater at -80 degrees C until RNA extraction. Peripheral blood underwent Ficoll-Hypaque density gradient centrifugation to isolate PBMCs, which were then cryopreserved in liquid nitrogen. cDNA was synthesized by template-switch 5'RACE using a primer carrying a 10-nucleotide random unique molecular identifier by which each TCR transcript was tagged. Each sequencing run produced over 190 million TCR-beta sequences covering 15-18 subjects. The RNeasy kit was used for extraction of total RNA. Using the KAPA Real-time Library Amplification kit, TCR-beta VDJ regions were amplified with primers for the TCR constant region and the 5'RACE anchor. A first PCR added sample indexes and Illumina adaptors, and a second PCR then raised library yield. After purification with Ampure beads, the TCR product of roughly 650 bp was size-selected on a 2% E-gel SizeSelection system. Before pooling, library quality was assessed on a Bioanalyzer, concentration was determined with Qubit, and library quantification was performed with the Kapa Library Quantification kit. Paired-end 2 x 150 bp sequencing of the libraries was performed on an Illumina HiSeq 2500. To increase sequence diversity, about 25-30% phiX was spiked into each library pool. Per the authors' processing: The quality-filtered reads were processed with the UMI-based MiGEC pipeline, whose error correction step removed more than 80% of the raw TCR sequences. IMGT germline references were used for aligning VDJ genes, and each clonotype was defined as a unique CDR3 amino acid sequence together with its V-J genes. Clonal expansion, Shannon diversity and CDR3 relatedness (CalcPairwiseDistances, ClusterSamples) were evaluated with VDJtools, and phylogenetic trees were built with CLCbio workbench. A clone was classed as expanded if it had 8 or more unique UMIs, a cutoff based on coefficient-of-variation modelling across technical triplicates. The raw public data were reprocessed by TCRdb itself: fastp quality trimming at Q25, MiXCR clonotype calling, in-frame beta chains only. CDR3 protein sequences are deduplicated, and each keeps its most common genes and DNA. These V and J calls are TCRdb output, not the study's own analysis. Recorded for this sample are tens of thousands of distinct CDR3 sequences; 8% to 9% of them occurred a single time. The top ten clones comprise 1.5% to 2% of the sample.

The paper's findings and limits, for the study overall: Expanded clones from different subjects shared no identical CDR3 amino acid sequences, which suggests that TCR-beta repertoires were private in all groups. TCR clonal expansion was highest in HAM/TSP patients and lowest in MS patients, with MS patients falling below even healthy controls.

This clonotype was recorded many times. The clone's antigen remains unknown. No per-base quality is available; no much larger clone lies one base away. The cysteine opens and the phenylalanine closes a CDR3 of 14 amino acids. Only CDR3 DNA is held: 42 bases, read in frame from base 1. The V and J ends are trimmed by 3 bases and 4 bases, leaving 12 bases between them. Here the chain combines TRBV12-3 or TRBV12-4 and TRBJ1-2, with an unclear D gene assignment. This clonotype originated in a woman in her 40s in good health. Sequencing was carried out using PBMCs. The DNA sequence is as follows: TGTGCCAGCAGTTTTGGCCCTTATTTCTATGGCTACACCTTC. This translates into CASSFGPYFYGYTF.